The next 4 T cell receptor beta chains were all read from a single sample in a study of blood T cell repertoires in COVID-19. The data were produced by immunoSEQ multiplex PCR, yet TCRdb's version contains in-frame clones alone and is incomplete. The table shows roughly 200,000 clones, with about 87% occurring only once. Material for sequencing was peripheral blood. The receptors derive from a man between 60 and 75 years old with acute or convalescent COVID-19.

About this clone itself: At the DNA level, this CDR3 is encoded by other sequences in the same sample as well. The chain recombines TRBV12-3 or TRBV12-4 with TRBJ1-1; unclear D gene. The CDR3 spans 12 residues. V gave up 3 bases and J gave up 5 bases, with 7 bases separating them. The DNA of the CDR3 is TGTGCCAGCAGTTTTGGCGGAACTGAAGCTTTCTTT. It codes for CASSFGGTEAFF.

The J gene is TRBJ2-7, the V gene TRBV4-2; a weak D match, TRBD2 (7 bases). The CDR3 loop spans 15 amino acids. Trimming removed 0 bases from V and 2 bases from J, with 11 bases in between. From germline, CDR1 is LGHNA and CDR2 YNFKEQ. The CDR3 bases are TGTGCCAGCAGCCAAGACGCGGGGGCCACCTACGAGCAGTACTTC. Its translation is CASSQDAGATYEQYF.

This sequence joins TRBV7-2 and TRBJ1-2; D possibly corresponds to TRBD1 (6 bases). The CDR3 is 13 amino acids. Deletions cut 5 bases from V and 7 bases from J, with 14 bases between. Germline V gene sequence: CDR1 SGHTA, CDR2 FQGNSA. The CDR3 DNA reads TGTGCCAGCAGCGCCGTCACAGGGTTTGGCTACACCTTC. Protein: CASSAVTGFGYTF. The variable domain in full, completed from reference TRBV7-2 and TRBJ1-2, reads GAGVSQSPSNKVTEKGKDVELRCDPISGHTALYWYRQSLGQGLEFLIYFQGNSAPDKSGLPSDRFSAERTGGSVSTLTIQRTQQEDSAVYLCASSAVTGFGYTFGSGTRLTVV.

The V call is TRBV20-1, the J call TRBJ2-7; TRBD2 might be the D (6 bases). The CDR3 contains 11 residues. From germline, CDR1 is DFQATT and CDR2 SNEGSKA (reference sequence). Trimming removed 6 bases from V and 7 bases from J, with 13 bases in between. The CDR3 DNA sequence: TGCAGTGCGTCTTGGGGGAGGGAGCAGTACTTC. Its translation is CSASWGREQYF.